This TCR beta chain was sequenced during a study of T cell changes during pregnancy in multiple sclerosis. This table comes from immunoSEQ multiplex PCR, and its TCRdb copy is limited to in-frame clones, with some not included. The sample records about 110,000 clones, about 90% being singletons. The CDR3 is 16 amino acids. The germline V gene has CDR1 SGHTA and CDR2 FQGTGA. V dropped 5 bases and J dropped 0; count of bases not matched to a gene: 10. The TCR sequence derives from a female donor with multiple sclerosis, enrolled in a pregnancy study. The chain links TRBV7-3 to TRBJ2-7; 7 positions agree with TRBD1. Sequencing used peripheral blood, obtained in the third trimester of pregnancy. Here the CDR3 reads CASSNRGLLSSYEQYF. As DNA, the CDR3 is TGTGCCAGCAGCAACAGGGGTCTCTTAAGCTCCTACGAGCAGTACTTC.